This record concerns one T cell receptor (beta chain) sequence. This clone's antigen is unknown. One base away there is no much larger clone; base qualities are not given. CDR1 and CDR2 were assigned from the germline V gene (reference sequence) as LNHNV and YYDKDF. V is pared back by 0 bases and J by 7 bases, with 15 bases lying between the germline termini. The cysteine opens and the phenylalanine closes a CDR3 of 15 amino acids. The only DNA kept is the CDR3, 45 bases in frame from the first base. The sample belongs to a study of identical twins (dated by TCRdb to about 2016). Background on the whole study: The study deep-sequenced TCR alpha and beta repertoires from monozygotic twins, unrelated adults of various ages and cord blood to test whether fetal clonotypes persist. To rule out contamination, the twin experiments were replicated at different times with different library preparation protocols. Overall results and qualifications from the work: Recombination models systematically underestimated out-of-frame TCR alpha sharing in monozygotic twins but agreed with sharing between unrelated individuals. A weaker excess of twin sharing was found in beta out-of-frame sequences because the signal-to-noise ratio was lowered by fewer shared sequences. Compared with coincidental sharing between unrelated individuals, out-of-frame TCR alpha sequences shared between twins had an excess of sequences with low generation probability. Invariant T cells such as MAIT and iNKT could partly confound zero-insertion analyses, although diverse VJ usage argued against such confounding for most clonotypes. Because the same donors could not be followed over many years, conclusions were based on cross-sectional statistical analysis. Abundant cord blood beta clonotypes had fewer insertions, young adult naive repertoires showed a similar but weaker trend, and memory repertoires showed no such trend.

The protocol used for the library was 5' RACE. Data came from an Illumina HiSeq 2000. Template switching added a universal primer binding site, and the final cDNA carried a unique molecular identifier that allowed TCR cDNA molecules to be counted accurately. First-strand cDNA for TCR alpha and beta chains was synthesized from specific primers in the conserved constant-segment region. To control for contamination, each cDNA library was double barcoded with a SMART-Mk sample barcode plus Illumina barcodes. Two successive PCR steps introduced TruSeq adapter sequences along with Illumina sample barcodes. The TCR alpha and beta cDNA libraries were sequenced on the Illumina HiSeq platform using custom primers. The published analysis was carried out like this. Raw reads were processed with MiGEC to extract unique molecular identifiers, and MiXCR was used to determine CDR3 positions. For each individual, recombination models were inferred using an EM algorithm with the repgenHMM and IGoR tools. The analysis of shared clonotypes was done with the tcR package in R, with sharing normalized by the product of cloneset sizes. To study raw recombination free of thymic and clonal selection effects, out-of-frame nonproductive sequences were analyzed. TCRdb itself trimmed the public reads at Q25 with fastp, ran MiXCR and retained productive beta chains. Each CDR3 protein appears once, grouped with its most common genes and DNA. These V and J calls originate from TCRdb's pipeline instead of the authors' own analysis. The sample table contains approximately 260,000 distinct CDR3 sequences; only one count was recorded for about 14% of them. The top ten clonotypes cover 7% to 9.5% of the sample.

All donors were healthy Caucasians. Miltenyi CD45RO+ enrichment and human naive T-cell isolation kits were used to isolate memory (CD45RO+) and naive T cells from PBMC. The sequence was collected from a woman aged 18-29 years in good health. Sequenced material: memory (CD45RO+) T cells sorted from blood. The sample's cell subset or site label, decoded: CD45RO+ enriched T cells. This sequence uses TRBV15 and TRBJ1-2; there is no confident call for the D gene. The nucleotide sequence reads as follows: TGTGCCACCAGCAGAGATCATCTAGGGTCTGGTGGCTACACCTTC. This translates into CATSRDHLGSGGYTF.